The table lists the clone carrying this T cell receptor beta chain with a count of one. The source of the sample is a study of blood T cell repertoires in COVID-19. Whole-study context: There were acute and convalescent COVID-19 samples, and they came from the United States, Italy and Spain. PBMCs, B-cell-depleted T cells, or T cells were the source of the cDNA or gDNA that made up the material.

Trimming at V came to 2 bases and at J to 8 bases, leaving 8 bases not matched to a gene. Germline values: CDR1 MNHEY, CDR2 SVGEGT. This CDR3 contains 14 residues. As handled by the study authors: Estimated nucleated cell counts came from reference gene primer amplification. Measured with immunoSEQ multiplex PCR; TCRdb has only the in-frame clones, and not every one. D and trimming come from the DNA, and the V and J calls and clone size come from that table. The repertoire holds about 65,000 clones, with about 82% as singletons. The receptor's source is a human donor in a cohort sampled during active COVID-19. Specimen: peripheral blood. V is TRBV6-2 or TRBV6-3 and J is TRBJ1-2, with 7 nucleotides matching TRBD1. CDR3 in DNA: TGTGCCAGCAGTTACAGAGACAGGGCCAACGGCTACACCTTC. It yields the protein CASSYRDRANGYTF.